This TCR beta chain was captured by sequencing in a study of blood T cell repertoires in COVID-19. The ends lost 0 bases at V and 2 bases at J; junction bases unmatched: 1. Germline V lookup: CDR1 SGHRS, CDR2 YFSETQ. This CDR3 is 15 amino acids long. Participants reported their clinical history, and cohort assignment relied on those reports. Repertoires were generated with immunoSEQ multiplex PCR, while TCRdb's copy carries only in-frame clones and drops some. The top ten clones hold 10% to 15% of a sample with under 200,000 clones, approximately 88% of them seen once. The chain recombines TRBV5-1 with TRBJ2-7, with TRBD2 identical over 11 bases. This clonotype was obtained from a woman aged 55-69 years who had recovered from COVID-19. The specimen sequenced was PBMCs or T cells enriched from blood (not recorded which). The CDR3 here is CASSLGLAGTYEQYF. CDR3 in DNA: TGCGCCAGCAGCTTGGGACTAGCGGGGACCTACGAGCAGTACTTC.